The subject of this entry is one T cell receptor (beta chain). What antigen it recognizes has not been identified. Per-base quality was not reported, and no clone a single base away is much larger than it. The CDR3 runs 12 amino acids, cysteine and phenylalanine included. Only CDR3 DNA remains: 36 bases, in frame from the first base. CDR1 and CDR2 were assigned from the germline V gene as MGHDK and SYGVNS. V is clipped by 7 bases and J by 4 bases, and the sequence between their germline boundaries is 8 bases long. The data were taken from a study of T cell responses to AZD1222 COVID-19 vaccine (dated by TCRdb to the early 2020s). With respect to the entire study: AZD1222 recipients whose second dose came at about 4 weeks and those whose second dose came at about 12 weeks were combined into one group, since spike-specific TCR depth and breadth did not differ between the two schedules. TCR sequencing covered about 230 trial participants: nearly 210 given two doses of AZD1222 and 26 given two doses of MenACWY control vaccine. Trial participants were enrolled by age into subgroups of 18-55, 56-69 and 70-plus years, and approximately 150, 30 and 60 TCR-sequenced participants, respectively, were included in these subgroups.

The study at large found these results: No day 14 peak-response samples were available, so repertoires were characterized only after the peak T cell response. After two AZD1222 doses, both the breadth and the depth of spike-specific TCRs were significantly higher than at day 0 and than in MenACWY recipients. Most participants were white British and females outnumbered males, and the authors suggested that clonal diversity may have been underestimated. The vaccine-associated CD4 TCRs covered the entire spike protein, and the dominant responses fell in regions 160-218 and 743-854. In the small 56-69-year group, the increase in depth fell short of significance, most likely because of low power. Nearly half of unique spike-specific TCRs reportedly recognized epitopes outside regions mutated in the B.1.351 and B.1.1.7 variants. Only five or six AZD1222 recipients were SARS-CoV-2 seropositive at baseline, limiting conclusions about previously exposed vaccinees.

The CDR3 regions of human TCRbeta chains were subjected to immunosequencing. The authors' pipeline ran thus. TCRs in the repertoires were matched against a reference library of SARS-CoV-2-specific TCRs that had been generated with the MIRA antigen-specificity platform. Breadth was defined as the fraction of unique TCRs that were SARS-CoV-2-associated. Depth was defined as the fraction of total T cells that were SARS-CoV-2-associated. Using the MIRA data, each spike-specific TCR was mapped to the spike region that the TCR reacts to and placed in a CD4 or CD8 class. Log10-transformed breadth and depth values were compared by one-way ANOVA with Sidak's multiple comparisons tests. TCRdb took over this immuneACCESS table, retaining in-frame rearrangements with V and J assigned. Such tables are incomplete; in checked studies, under half of the missing clones stem from an unresolved V gene, and the remainder is unexplained. The V and J calls and clone size are taken from that table; D and trimming were inferred from the DNA. The sample table contains more than 250,000 clones; only one count was recorded for over 85% of them. The leading ten clones occupy less than 0.65% of the sample.

In light of the paper, this sample's time point label describes: baseline before first vaccination. Samples from vaccinated people were obtained from the UK trials COV001 and COV002, which included a single-blind randomized controlled phase 2/3 trial of AZD1222 (ChAdOx1 nCoV-19) in healthy adults. Trial participant PBMC samples were collected at day 0 and day 28 after the second dose for TCRbeta chain sequencing. The material was peripheral blood, obtained on day 0 of AZD1222 vaccination. The chain employs TRBV25-1 and TRBJ1-5, with the D gene too uncertain to name. This TCR was recovered from an adult in good health. Read as DNA, the sequence is TGTGCCAGCAAGGAAGGGAATCAGCCCCAGCATTTT. Its protein reads: CASKEGNQPQHF.